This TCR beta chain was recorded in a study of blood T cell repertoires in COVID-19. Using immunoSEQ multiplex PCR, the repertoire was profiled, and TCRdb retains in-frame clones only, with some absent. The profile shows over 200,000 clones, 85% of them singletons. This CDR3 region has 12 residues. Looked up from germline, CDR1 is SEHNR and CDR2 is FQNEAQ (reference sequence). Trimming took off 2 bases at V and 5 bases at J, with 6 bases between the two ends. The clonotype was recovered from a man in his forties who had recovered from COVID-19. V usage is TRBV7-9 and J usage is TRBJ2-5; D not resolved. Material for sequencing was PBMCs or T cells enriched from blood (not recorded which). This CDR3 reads CASSLTTETQYF. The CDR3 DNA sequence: TGTGCCAGCAGCTTAACTACGGAGACCCAGTACTTC.